This TCR beta chain was retrieved from a study of cytotoxic CD8 clonotypes in ibrutinib-treated CLL. Study details: Within the patient group, eleven to twelve were relapsed/refractory and around 15 treatment-naive, and 17 were IGHV unmutated. Collecting the response samples happened after a median 12 months of treatment, with a range of 6 to 36. Samples averaged approximately 250,000 productive templates and roughly 86,000 productive rearrangements. Overall study results and limits: The study found public clonotypes uncommon, contracting or stable on treatment.

For this clone: Its matching antigen is unknown.

Generated by immunoSEQ multiplex PCR, the TCRdb table keeps only in-frame clones and is missing some. Among about 68,000 clones listed, more than 60% were seen once. This receptor was obtained from a human donor with chronic lymphocytic leukemia. Sample: PBMCs, taken after 12 months of ibrutinib treatment.

CDR3 nucleotides: TGTGCCAGCAGGCTGACAGGGAGCTCTGGAAACACCATATATTTT. This translates into CASRLTGSSGNTIYF. V and J are TRBV6-5 and TRBJ1-3, with 7 bases fitting TRBD1. Per germline, CDR1 MNHEY and CDR2 SVGAGI. CDR3 length equals 15 residues. The V and J ends lost 6 bases and 0 bases, in that order; junction bases with no gene match: 5.